The clone carrying this TCR beta chain was seen many times. Its antigen is currently unknown. As part of library construction, unique molecular identifiers were attached to individual cDNA molecules. TCRdb re-called the 5' RACE reads with MiXCR, one entry per CDR3 protein. The data contain 33,000 or so distinct CDR3 sequences, 5.8% of them singletons. Germline lookup yields CDR1 ENHRY and CDR2 SYGVKD. The CDR3 runs to 13 residues. Deletions cut 3 bases from V and 9 bases from J, with 12 bases between. The entry originates in a study of early T cells in non-severe SARS-CoV-2 infection. For the study at large: Chains from this unsorted whole-blood bulk RNA could not be paired. Findings of the study overall: Anti-spike CD8 responses were favored in VDJdb matching, and private and CD4 specificities were missed.

This TCR came from an adult who was a healthcare worker with PCR-confirmed SARS-CoV-2 infection or an uninfected control (not recorded which). The chain joins TRBV10-3 to TRBJ2-1; TRBD2 might be the D (5 bases). The sequencing sample was made of whole blood. CDR3 region: CAISDVPRGEQFF. The CDR3 nucleotides are TGTGCCATCAGTGATGTCCCCCGGGGTGAGCAGTTCTTC.